This section outlines one TCR beta chain sequence together with its context. This record comes from a study of shared clonotypes between healthy human individuals. Trimming left V 4 bases short and J 4 bases short, with 10 bases between. The CDR3 extends over 13 amino acids. The germline gives CDR1 MNHNS, CDR2 SASEGT. The repertoire was sequenced with immunoSEQ multiplex PCR; TCRdb's copy has only in-frame clones and lacks some. The sample contains fewer than 2.5 million clones, 90% to 95% of which appear only once. This chain connects TRBV6-1 to TRBJ1-2; tentative D call: TRBD1 (6 bases). Sequencing input: naive CD4+ T cells from PBMCs. Subset indicated: CD45RA+ positively selected. The sequence was collected from a man aged 18 to 30 in good health. Some clones in this sample may be carry-over from other donors' samples. CDR3 residues: CASSVTGIYGYTF. The CDR3 DNA is TGTGCCAGCAGTGTCACAGGGATCTATGGCTACACCTTC.